In this sample, the clone carrying this TCR beta chain turned up a few times. These data belong to a study of blood T cell repertoires in COVID-19. Study-wide context: The study drew acute and convalescent COVID-19 samples from the United States, Italy and Spain. PBMCs, B-cell-depleted T cells, or T cells were the source of the cDNA or gDNA that made up the material.

Original data processing: Nucleated cell counts were estimated from reference gene primer amplification. TCRdb's table, derived via immunoSEQ multiplex PCR, lists solely in-frame clones and lacks some. V and J calls plus clone size are reproduced from that table; the DNA served to infer D and trimming. Of about 230,000 clones in the sample, less than 90% were seen once. J gave up 1 base and V 8 bases, and 1 base lay outside the gene matches. The CDR3 covers 12 residues. CDR1 is MNHEY and CDR2 is SVGAGI in the germline V gene. The receptor's source is a woman in her 70s with active or convalescent COVID-19. Sequences were obtained from peripheral blood. This chain joins TRBV6-5 and TRBJ2-7; 8 bases align to TRBD1. The DNA for the CDR3 is TGTGCCAGCCGGACAGGGTCCTACGAGCAGTACTTC. Encoded protein: CASRTGSYEQYF.